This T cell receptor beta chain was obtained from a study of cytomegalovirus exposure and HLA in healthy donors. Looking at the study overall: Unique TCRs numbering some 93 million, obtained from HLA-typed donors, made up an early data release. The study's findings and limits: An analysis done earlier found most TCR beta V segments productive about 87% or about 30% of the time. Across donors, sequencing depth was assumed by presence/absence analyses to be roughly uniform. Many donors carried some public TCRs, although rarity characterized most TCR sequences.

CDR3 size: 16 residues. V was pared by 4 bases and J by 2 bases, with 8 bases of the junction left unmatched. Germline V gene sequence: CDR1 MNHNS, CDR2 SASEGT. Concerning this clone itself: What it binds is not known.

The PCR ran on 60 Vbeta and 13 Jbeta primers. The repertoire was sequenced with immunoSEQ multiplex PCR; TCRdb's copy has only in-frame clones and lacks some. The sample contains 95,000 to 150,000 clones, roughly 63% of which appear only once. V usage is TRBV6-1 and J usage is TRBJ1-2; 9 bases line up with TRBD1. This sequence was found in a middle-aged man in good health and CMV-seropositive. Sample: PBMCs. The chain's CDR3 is CASSANGGTGNYGYTF. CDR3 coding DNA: TGTGCCAGCAGTGCGAATGGGGGGACAGGGAACTATGGCTACACCTTC.